This TCR beta chain was identified in a study of shared clonotypes between healthy human individuals. For this clone: Its antigen remains unknown.

The assay was run at deep level. Measured with immunoSEQ multiplex PCR; TCRdb has only the in-frame clones, and not every one. This sample has roughly 680,000 clones, with roughly 72% found just once. Germline CDR1 is SGHTA and CDR2 is FQGNSA. V was shortened by 5 bases and J by 2 bases, with 13 bases between the two germline ends. The CDR3 covers 14 residues. Findings of the study overall: Sorted-subset sequencing, rarefaction showed, was incomplete despite large depth. Naive subsets tended to show greater estimated richness than memory subsets.

This rearrangement joins TRBV7-2 to TRBJ2-7; D is undetermined. The sequencing input was memory CD4+ T cells sorted from blood. Subset specified: CD45RA-negative fraction. The TCR originated in a woman aged 25 to 45 in good health. CDR3: CASSPSGVTYEQYF. The CDR3 DNA is TGTGCCAGCAGCCCTAGTGGCGTAACCTACGAGCAGTACTTC.